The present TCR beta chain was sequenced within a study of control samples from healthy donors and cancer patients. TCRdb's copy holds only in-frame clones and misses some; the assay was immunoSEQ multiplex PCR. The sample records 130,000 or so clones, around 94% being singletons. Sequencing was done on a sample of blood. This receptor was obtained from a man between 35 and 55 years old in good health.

The CDR3: CASSRATGPTNEKLFF. CDR3 coding DNA: TGTGCCAGCAGCCGAGCCACAGGGCCAACTAATGAAAAACTGTTTTTT. The chain employs TRBV9 and TRBJ1-4; TRBD1 is a possible D gene (6 bases). Trimming took off 4 bases at V and 0 bases at J, with 13 bases between the two ends. The CDR3 extends over 16 amino acids. Germline lookup yields CDR1 SGDLS and CDR2 YYNGEE.